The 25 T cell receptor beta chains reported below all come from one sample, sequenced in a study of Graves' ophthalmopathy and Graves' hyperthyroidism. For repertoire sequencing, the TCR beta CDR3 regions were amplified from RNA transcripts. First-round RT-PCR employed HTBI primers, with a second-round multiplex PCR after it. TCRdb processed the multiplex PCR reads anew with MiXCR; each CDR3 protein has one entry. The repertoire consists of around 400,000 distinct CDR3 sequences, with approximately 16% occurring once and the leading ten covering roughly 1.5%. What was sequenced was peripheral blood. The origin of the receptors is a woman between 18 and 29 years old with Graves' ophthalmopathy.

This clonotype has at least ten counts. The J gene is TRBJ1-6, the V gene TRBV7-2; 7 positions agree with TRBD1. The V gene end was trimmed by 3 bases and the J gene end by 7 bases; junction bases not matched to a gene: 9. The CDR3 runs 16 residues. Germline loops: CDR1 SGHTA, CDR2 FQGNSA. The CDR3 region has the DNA TGTGCCAGCAGCTTGTTCGGGCGGGGACAGAATTCACCCCTCCACTTT. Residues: CASSLFGRGQNSPLHF. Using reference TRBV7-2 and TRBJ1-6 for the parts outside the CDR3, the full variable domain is GAGVSQSPSNKVTEKGKDVELRCDPISGHTALYWYRQSLGQGLEFLIYFQGNSAPDKSGLPSDRFSAERTGGSVSTLTIQRTQQEDSAVYLCASSLFGRGQNSPLHFGNGTRLTVT.

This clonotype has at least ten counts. CDR3 sequence: CASSSRQGAYGYTF. CDR3 DNA: TGTGCCAGCAGTTCCCGACAGGGGGCGTATGGCTACACCTTC. The J gene is TRBJ1-2, the V gene TRBV12-3 or TRBV12-4, with TRBD1 identical over 10 bases. The CDR3 totals 14 residues. After removal of 4 bases from V and 5 bases from J, the junction contained 4 bases not matched to a gene.

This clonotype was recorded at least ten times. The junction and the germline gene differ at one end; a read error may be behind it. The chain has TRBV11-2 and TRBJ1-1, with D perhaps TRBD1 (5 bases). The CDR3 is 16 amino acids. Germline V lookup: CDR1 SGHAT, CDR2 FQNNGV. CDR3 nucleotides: TGTGCCAGCAGCTTAGGAGGGAGGGGAATGGTCACTGAAGCTCTCTTT. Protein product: CASSLGGRGMVTEALF. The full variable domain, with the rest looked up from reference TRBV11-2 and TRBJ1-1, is EAGVAQSPRYKIIEKRQSVAFWCNPISGHATLYWYQQILGQGPKLLIQFQNNGVVDDSQLPKDRFSAERLKGVDSTLKIQPAKLEDSAVYLCASSLGGRGMVTEALFGQGTRLTVV.

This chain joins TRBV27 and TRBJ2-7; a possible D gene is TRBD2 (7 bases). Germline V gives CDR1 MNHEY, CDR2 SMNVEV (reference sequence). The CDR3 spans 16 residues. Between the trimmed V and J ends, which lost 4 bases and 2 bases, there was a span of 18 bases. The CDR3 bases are TGTGCCAGCAGTTCGTCCCTGGGGCGGGGGCCCTACGAGCAGTACTTC. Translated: CASSSSLGRGPYEQYF.

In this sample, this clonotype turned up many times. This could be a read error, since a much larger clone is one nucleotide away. The CDR3, as DNA: TGTGTCAGCAGTGAGGCCAAGATGAACACTGAAGCTTTCTTT. Amino acids: CVSSEAKMNTEAFF. The rearrangement joins TRBV27 to TRBJ1-1, with D unresolved. The length of the CDR3 is 14 residues. CDR1 MNHEY and CDR2 SMNVEV come from the germline V gene (reference sequence).

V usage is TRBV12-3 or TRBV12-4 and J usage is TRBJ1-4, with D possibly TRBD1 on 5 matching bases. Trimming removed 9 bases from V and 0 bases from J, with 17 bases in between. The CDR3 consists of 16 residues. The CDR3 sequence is CASRLGGVTTNEKLFF. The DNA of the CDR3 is TGTGCCAGTAGACTCGGGGGGGTAACAACTAATGAAAAACTGTTTTTT.

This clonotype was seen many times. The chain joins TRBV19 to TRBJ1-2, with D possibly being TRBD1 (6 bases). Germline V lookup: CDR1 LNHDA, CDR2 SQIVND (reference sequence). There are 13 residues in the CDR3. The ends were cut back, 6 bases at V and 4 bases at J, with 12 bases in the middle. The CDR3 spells CASRIRGIYGYTF. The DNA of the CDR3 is TGTGCCAGTAGAATCAGGGGAATCTATGGCTACACCTTC.

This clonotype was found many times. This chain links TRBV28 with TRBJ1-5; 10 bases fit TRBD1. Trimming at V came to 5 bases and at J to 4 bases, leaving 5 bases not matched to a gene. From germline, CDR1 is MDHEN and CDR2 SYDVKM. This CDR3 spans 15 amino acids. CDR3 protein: CASSGTGERNQPQHF. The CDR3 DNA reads TGTGCCAGCAGTGGGACAGGGGAGCGGAATCAGCCCCAGCATTTT.

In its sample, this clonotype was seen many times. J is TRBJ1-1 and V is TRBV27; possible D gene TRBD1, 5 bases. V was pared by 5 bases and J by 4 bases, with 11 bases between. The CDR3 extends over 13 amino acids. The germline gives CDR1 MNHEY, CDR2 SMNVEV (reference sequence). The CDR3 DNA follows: TGTGCCAGCAGTACCGCAGGGCCCACTGAAGCTTTCTTT. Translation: CASSTAGPTEAFF.

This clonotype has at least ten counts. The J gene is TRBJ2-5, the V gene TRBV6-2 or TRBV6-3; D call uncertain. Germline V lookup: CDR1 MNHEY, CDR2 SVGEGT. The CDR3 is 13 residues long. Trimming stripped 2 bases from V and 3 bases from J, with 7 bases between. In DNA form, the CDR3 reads TGTGCCAGCAGTTACACGGAAGAAGAGACCCAGTACTTC. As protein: CASSYTEEETQYF.

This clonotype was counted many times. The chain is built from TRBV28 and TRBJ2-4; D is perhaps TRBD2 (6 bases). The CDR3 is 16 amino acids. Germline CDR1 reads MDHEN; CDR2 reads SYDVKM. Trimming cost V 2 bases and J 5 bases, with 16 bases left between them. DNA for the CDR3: TGTGCCAGCAGTTTAGGGCGGAACTGGGGGGAAAACATTCAGTACTTC. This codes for CASSLGRNWGENIQYF.

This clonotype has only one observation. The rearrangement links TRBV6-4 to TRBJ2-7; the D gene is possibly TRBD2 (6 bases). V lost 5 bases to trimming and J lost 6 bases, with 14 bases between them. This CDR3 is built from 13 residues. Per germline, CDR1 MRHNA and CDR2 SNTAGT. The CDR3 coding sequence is TGTGCCAGCAGTAAACTGACTAGTATCGAGCAGTACTTC. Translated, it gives CASSKLTSIEQYF.

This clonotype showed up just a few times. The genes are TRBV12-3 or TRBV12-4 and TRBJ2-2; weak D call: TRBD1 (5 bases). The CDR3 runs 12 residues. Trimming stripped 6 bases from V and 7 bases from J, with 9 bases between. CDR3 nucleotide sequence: TGTGCCAGCAGCTTAACAGGCGGGGAGCTGTTTTTT. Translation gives CASSLTGGELFF.

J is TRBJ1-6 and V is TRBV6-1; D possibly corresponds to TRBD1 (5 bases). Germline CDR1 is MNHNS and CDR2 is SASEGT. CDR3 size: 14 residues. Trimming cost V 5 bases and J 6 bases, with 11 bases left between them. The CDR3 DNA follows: TGTGCCAGCAGTCAAACAAGGGGTAATTCACCCCTCCACTTT. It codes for CASSQTRGNSPLHF.

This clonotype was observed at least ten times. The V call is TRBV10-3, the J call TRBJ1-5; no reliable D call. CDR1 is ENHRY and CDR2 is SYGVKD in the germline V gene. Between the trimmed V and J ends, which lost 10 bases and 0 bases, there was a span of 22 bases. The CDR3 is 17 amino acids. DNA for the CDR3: TGTGCCACCAGGTCGGGGTCGCAGGCGGGTAGCAATCAGCCCCAGCATTTT. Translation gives CATRSGSQAGSNQPQHF.

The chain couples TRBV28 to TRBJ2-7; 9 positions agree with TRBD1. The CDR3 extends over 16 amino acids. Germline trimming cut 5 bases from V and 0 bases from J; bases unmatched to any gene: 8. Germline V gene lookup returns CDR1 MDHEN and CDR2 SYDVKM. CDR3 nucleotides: TGTGCCAGCAGTCGATCCGGGACAGGGCCCTCCTACGAGCAGTACTTC. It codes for CASSRSGTGPSYEQYF.

In DNA, the CDR3 is TGCAGTGCTAGTGGACAGGGACGGGCCCAGTACTTC. The encoded protein is CSASGQGRAQYF. The chain carries TRBV20-1 and TRBJ2-5; 8 bases match TRBD1. This CDR3 has 12 residues. V lost 3 bases and J lost 9; bases outside the gene matches: 6. From germline, CDR1 is DFQATT and CDR2 SNEGSKA (reference sequence).

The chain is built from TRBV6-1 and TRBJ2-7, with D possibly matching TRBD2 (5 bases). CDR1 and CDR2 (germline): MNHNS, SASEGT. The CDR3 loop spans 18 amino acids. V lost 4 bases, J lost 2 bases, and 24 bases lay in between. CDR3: CASSGSPLSTGEPYEQYF. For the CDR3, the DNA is TGTGCCAGCAGTGGGTCACCATTATCCACCGGGGAGCCCTACGAGCAGTACTTC.

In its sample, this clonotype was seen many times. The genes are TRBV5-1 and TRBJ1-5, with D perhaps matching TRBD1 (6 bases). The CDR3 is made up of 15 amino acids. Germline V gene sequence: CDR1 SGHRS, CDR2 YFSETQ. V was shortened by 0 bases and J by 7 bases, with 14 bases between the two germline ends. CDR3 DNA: TGCGCCAGCAGCTTGGTACAGGGCGAGGAGCAGCCCCAGCATTTT. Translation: CASSLVQGEEQPQHF. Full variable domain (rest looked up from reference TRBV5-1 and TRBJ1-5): KAGVTQTPRYLIKTRGQQVTLSCSPISGHRSVSWYQQTPGQGLQFLFEYFSETQRNKGNFPGRFSGRQFSNSRSEMNVSTLELGDSALYLCASSLVQGEEQPQHFGDGTRLSIL.

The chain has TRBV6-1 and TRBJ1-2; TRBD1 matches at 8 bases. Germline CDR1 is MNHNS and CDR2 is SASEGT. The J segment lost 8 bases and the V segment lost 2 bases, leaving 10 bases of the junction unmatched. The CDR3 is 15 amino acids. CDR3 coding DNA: TGTGCCAGCAGTGAATCAGGGGGCCTCCTGGGAGGCTACACCTTC. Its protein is CASSESGGLLGGYTF.

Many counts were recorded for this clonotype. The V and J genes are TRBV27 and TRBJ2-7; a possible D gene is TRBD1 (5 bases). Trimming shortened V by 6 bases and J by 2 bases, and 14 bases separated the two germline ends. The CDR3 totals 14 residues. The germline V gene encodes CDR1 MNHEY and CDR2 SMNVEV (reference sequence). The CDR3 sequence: CASSLQKGTYEQYF. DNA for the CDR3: TGTGCCAGCAGCCTTCAGAAGGGGACCTACGAGCAGTACTTC.

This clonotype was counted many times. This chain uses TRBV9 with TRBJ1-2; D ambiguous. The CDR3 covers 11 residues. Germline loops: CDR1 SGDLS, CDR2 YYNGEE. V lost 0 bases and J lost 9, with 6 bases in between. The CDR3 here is CASSVGLSYTF. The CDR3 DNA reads TGTGCCAGCAGCGTAGGGTTAAGCTACACCTTC.

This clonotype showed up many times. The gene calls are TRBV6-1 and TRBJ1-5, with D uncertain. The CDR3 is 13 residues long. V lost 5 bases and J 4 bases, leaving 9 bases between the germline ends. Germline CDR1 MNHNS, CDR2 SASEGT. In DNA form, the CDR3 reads TGTGCCAGCAGTCTGCAGGTTAATCAGCCCCAGCATTTT. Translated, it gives CASSLQVNQPQHF.

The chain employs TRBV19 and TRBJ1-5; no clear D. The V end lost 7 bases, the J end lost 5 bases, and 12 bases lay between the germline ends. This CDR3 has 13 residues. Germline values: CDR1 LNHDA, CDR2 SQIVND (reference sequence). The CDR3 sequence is CASNLQKDQPQHF. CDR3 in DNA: TGTGCCAGTAATCTCCAGAAAGATCAGCCCCAGCATTTT.

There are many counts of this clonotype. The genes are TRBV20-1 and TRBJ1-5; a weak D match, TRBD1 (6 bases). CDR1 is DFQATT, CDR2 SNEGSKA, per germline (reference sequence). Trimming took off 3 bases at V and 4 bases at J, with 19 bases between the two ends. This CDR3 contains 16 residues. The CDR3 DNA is TGCAGTGCTAGTGGGGGCCAGGGGCATTTTAATCAGCCCCAGCATTTT. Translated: CSASGGQGHFNQPQHF.